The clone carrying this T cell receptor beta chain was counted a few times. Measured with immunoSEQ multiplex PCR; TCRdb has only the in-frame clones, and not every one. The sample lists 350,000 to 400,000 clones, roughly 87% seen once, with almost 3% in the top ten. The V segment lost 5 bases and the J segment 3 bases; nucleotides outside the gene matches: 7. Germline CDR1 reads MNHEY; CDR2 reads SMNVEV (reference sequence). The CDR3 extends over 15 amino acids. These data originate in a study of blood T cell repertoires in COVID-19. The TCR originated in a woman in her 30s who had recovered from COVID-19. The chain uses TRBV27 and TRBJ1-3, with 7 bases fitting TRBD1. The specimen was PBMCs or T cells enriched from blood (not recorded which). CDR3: CASSPWTGHGNTIYF. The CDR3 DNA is TGTGCCAGCAGTCCGTGGACAGGCCATGGAAACACCATATATTTT.